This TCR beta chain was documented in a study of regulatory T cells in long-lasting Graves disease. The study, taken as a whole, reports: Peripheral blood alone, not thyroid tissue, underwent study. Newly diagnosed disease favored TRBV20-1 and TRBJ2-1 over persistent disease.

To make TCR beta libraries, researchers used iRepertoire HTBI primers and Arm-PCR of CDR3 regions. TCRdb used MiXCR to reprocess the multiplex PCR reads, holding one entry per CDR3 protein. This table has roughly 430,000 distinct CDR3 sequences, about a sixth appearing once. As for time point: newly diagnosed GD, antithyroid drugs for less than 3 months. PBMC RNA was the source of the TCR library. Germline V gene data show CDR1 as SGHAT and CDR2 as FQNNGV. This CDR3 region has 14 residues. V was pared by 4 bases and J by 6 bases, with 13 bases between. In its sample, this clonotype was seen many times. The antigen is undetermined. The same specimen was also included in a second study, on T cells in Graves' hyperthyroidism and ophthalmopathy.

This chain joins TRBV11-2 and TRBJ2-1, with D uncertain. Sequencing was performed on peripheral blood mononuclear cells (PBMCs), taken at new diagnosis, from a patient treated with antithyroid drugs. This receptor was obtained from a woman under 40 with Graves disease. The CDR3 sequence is CASSYPTISNEQFF. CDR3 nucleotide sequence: TGTGCCAGCAGCTACCCGACCATATCCAATGAGCAGTTCTTC.